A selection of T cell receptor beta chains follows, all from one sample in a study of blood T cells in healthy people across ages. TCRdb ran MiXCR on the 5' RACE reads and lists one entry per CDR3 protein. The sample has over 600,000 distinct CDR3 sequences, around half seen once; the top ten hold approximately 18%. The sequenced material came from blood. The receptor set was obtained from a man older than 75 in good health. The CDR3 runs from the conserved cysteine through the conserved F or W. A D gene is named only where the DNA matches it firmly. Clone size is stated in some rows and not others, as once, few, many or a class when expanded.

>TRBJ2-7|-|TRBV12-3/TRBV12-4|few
CASRIQGSYEQYF
TGTGCCAGCAGGATACAGGGCTCCTACGAGCAGTACTTC
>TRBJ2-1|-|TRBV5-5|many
CASSLGGAINEQFF
TGTGCCAGCAGCTTGGGAGGTGCGATCAATGAGCAGTTCTTC
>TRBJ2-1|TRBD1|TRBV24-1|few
CATSEPTGTGKHNEQFF
TGTGCCACCAGTGAACCAACCGGGACAGGGAAGCACAATGAGCAGTTCTTC
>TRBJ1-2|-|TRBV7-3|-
CASSLQKGYGYTF
TGTGCCAGCAGCCTCCAAAAGGGCTATGGCTACACCTTC
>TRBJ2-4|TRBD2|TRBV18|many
CASSPPGLAINIQYF
TGTGCCAGCTCCCCTCCGGGACTAGCGATAAACATTCAGTACTTC
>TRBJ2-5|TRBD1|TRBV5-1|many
CASSPRQGQETQYF
TGCGCCAGCAGCCCGAGACAGGGCCAAGAGACCCAGTACTTC
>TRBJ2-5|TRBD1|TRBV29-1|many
CSSDRGETQYF
TGCAGCTCGGACAGGGGAGAGACCCAGTACTTC
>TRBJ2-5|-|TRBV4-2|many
CASSQESRDRAQYF
TGTGCCAGCAGCCAAGAGTCCAGGGACCGGGCCCAGTACTTC
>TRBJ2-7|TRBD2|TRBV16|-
CASTPRGGTYEQYF
TGTGCCAGCACCCCCCGGGGGGGGACCTACGAGCAGTACTTC
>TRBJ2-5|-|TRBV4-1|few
CASSPRGEGTQYF
TGCGCCAGCAGCCCGAGAGGAGAGGGGACCCAGTACTTC
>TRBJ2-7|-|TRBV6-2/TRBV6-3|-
CASSYVLGIIYEQYF
TGTGCCAGCAGTTACGTCCTGGGGATCATCTACGAGCAGTACTTC